This T cell receptor beta chain was captured in a study of CD4 T cells in relation to SARS-CoV-2 and coronaviruses. This clone was picked up a small number of times. Its antigen is as yet unknown. Sequencing used immunoSEQ multiplex PCR; TCRdb keeps in-frame clones, though not all of them. The profile shows about 19,000 clones, about 80% of them singletons. CD4+ T cells from unexposed donors were obtained before the COVID-19 pandemic (2011-2018). After 10 to 11 days of culture, CD4+ T cells were isolated. With 3 bases removed from V and 4 bases from J, the gap between germline ends came to 10 bases. The CDR3 is 14 residues long. Germline values: CDR1 SGHNT, CDR2 YYREEE (reference sequence). Overall study results and limits: In around three fifths of donors, memory CD4+ clonotypes crossrecognized SARS-CoV-2 and at least one common cold coronavirus spike. Each donor contributed either pre-pandemic or post-infection samples, not both.

The TCR comes from a human donor in good health. The rearrangement links TRBV5-4 to TRBJ1-4, with a tentative D call TRBD1 (5 bases). What was sequenced was CD4+ T cells from PBMCs, cultured in vitro. The CDR3 sequence: CASSSEGLNEKLFF. CDR3 nucleotide sequence: TGTGCCAGCAGCTCCGAGGGGCTTAATGAAAAACTGTTTTTT.